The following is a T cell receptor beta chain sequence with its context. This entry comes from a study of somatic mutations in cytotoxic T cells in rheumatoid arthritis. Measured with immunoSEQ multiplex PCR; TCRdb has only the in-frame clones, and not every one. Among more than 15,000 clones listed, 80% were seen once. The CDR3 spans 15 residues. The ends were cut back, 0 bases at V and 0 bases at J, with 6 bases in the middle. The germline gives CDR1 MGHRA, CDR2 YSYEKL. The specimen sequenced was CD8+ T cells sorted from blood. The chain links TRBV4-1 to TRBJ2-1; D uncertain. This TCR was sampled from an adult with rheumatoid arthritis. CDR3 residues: CASSQEGYSYNEQFF. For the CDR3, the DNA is TGCGCCAGCAGCCAAGAAGGTTACTCCTACAATGAGCAGTTCTTC.